The clone carrying this T cell receptor beta chain appeared a single time. What it binds is not known. The data were obtained in a study of CD8 T cells in ankylosing spondylitis. TCR beta libraries were made by quantitative 5'-RACE with molecular barcodes. TCRdb re-called the 5' RACE reads through MiXCR, storing one row per CDR3 protein. The sample has hundreds of thousands of distinct CDR3 sequences; more than 25% are singletons. Points from the study as a whole: Reportedly, matched ankylosing spondylitis synovial fluid was significantly enriched for disease-linked clones.

Losses at the gene ends were 4 bases for V and 6 bases for J; bases not matched to a gene: 9. Germline loops: CDR1 SEHNR, CDR2 FQNEAQ (reference sequence). The CDR3 length is 14 residues. This clonotype was sampled from a male donor with ankylosing spondylitis or in good health (not recorded which). This sequence joins TRBV7-9 and TRBJ2-7; 7 nucleotides line up with TRBD1. Sequencing input: blood, either unsorted or a sorted T cell fraction (not recorded which). CDR3 sequence reads: CASSSTDRDREQYF. DNA for the CDR3: TGTGCCAGCAGCTCAACAGACAGGGATCGCGAGCAGTACTTC.